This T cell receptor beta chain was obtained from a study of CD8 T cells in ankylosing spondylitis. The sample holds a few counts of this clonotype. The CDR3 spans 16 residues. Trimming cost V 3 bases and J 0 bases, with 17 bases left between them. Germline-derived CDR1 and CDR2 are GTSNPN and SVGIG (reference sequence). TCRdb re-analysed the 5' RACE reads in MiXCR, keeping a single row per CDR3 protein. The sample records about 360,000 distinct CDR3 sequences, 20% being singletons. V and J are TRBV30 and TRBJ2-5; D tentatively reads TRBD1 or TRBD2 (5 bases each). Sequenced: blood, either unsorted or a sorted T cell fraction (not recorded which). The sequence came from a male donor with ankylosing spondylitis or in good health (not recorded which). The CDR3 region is CAWRPRDDAYQETQYF. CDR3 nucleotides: TGTGCCTGGAGACCCCGGGACGACGCTTACCAAGAGACCCAGTACTTC.